This TCR beta chain was captured in a study of cytomegalovirus exposure and HLA in healthy donors. General study results and limits: The authors enumerated some 170 TCR beta chains as linked to cytomegalovirus. Subsequent analysis revealed that first-cohort TCR clusters tended to co-occur in the 130 or so validation repertoires.

The donors were part of the roughly 130-subject validation cohort, which stood apart from the roughly 700-subject first cohort. The germline V gene has CDR1 SSHAT and CDR2 FNYEAQ (reference sequence). The CDR3 has 14 residues. V was trimmed by 1 base and J by 2 bases, leaving 5 bases between them. The table came from immunoSEQ multiplex PCR; TCRdb's copy has only in-frame clones and leaves some out. The profile shows more than 200,000 clones, roughly 91% of them singletons. About this clone itself: Its cognate antigen is unknown.

V usage is TRBV7-7 and J usage is TRBJ2-2; unclear D gene. The receptor was derived from a woman between 25 and 40 years old in good health and CMV-seronegative. The sequenced sample was PBMCs. The chain's CDR3 is CASSLGRNTGELFF. CDR3 bases: TGTGCCAGCAGCTTAGGGAGAAACACCGGGGAGCTGTTTTTT.